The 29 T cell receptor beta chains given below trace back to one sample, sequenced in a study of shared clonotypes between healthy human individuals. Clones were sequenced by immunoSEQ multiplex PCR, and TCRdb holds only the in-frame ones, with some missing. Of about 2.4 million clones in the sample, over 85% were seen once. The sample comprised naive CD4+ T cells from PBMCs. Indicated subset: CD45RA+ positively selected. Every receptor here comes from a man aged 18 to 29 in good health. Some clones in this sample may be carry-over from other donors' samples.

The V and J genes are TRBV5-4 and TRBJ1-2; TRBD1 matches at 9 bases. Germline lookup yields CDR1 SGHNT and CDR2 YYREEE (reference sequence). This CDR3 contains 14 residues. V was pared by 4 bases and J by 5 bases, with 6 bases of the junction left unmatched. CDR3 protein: CASSTGGLMYGYTF. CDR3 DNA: TGTGCCAGCAGCACAGGGGGCTTGATGTATGGCTACACCTTC.

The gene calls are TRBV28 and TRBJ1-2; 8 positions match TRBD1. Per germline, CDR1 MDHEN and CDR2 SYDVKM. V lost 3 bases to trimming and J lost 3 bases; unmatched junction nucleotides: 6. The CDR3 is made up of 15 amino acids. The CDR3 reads CASSFFPTGDYGYTF. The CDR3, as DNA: TGTGCCAGCAGTTTTTTCCCGACAGGGGACTATGGCTACACCTTC.

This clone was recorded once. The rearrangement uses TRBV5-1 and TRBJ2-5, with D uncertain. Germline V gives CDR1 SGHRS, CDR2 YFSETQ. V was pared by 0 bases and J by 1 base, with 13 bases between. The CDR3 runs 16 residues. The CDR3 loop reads CASSLGAVGFQETQYF. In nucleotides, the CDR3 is TGCGCCAGCAGCTTGGGGGCCGTTGGGTTCCAAGAGACCCAGTACTTC.

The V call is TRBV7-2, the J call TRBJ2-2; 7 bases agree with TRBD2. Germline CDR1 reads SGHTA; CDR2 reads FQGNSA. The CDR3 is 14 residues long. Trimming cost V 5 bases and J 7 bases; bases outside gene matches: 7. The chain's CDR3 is CASSRLSGGGELFF. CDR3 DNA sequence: TGTGCCAGCAGCCGCCTTTCGGGAGGCGGGGAGCTGTTTTTT. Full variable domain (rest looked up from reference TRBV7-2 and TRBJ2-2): GAGVSQSPSNKVTEKGKDVELRCDPISGHTALYWYRQSLGQGLEFLIYFQGNSAPDKSGLPSDRFSAERTGGSVSTLTIQRTQQEDSAVYLCASSRLSGGGELFFGEGSRLTVL.

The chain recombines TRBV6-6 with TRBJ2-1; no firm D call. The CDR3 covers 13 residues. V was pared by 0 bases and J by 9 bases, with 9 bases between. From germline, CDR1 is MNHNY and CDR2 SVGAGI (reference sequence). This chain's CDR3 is CASSYSTRAEQFF. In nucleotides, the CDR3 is TGTGCCAGCAGTTACTCGACCCGTGCTGAGCAGTTCTTC.

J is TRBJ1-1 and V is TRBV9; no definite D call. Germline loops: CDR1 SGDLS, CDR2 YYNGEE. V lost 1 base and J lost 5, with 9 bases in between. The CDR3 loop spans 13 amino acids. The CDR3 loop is CASSVKVGTEAFF. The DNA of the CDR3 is TGTGCCAGCAGCGTAAAGGTGGGTACTGAAGCTTTCTTT.

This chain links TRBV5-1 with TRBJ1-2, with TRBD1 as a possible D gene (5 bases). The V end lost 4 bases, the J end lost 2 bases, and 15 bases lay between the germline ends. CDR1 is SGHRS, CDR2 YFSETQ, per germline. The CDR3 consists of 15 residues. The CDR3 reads CASSPTAGPNYGYTF. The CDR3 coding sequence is TGCGCCAGCAGCCCAACTGCGGGACCGAACTATGGCTACACCTTC. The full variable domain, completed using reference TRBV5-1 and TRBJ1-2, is KAGVTQTPRYLIKTRGQQVTLSCSPISGHRSVSWYQQTPGQGLQFLFEYFSETQRNKGNFPGRFSGRQFSNSRSEMNVSTLELGDSALYLCASSPTAGPNYGYTFGSGTRLTVV.

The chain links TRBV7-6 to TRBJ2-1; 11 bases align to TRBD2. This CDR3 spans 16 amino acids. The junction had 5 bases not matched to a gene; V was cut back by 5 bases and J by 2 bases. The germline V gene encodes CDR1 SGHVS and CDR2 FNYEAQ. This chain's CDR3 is CASSRGTSGTYNEQFF. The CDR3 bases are TGTGCCAGCAGCCGTGGGACTAGCGGTACCTACAATGAGCAGTTCTTC.

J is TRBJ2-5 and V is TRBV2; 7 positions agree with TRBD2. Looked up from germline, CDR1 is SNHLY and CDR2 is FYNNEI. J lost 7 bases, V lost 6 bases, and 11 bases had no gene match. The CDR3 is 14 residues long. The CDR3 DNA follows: TGTGCCAGCAGGGCGGGACTACCCTTGAGGACCCAGTACTTC. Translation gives CASRAGLPLRTQYF. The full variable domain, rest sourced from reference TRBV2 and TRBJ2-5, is EPEVTQTPSHQVTQMGQEVILRCVPISNHLYFYWYRQILGQKVEFLVSFYNNEISEKSEIFDDQFSVERPDGSNFTLKIRSTKLEDSAMYFCASRAGLPLRTQYFGPGTRLLVL.

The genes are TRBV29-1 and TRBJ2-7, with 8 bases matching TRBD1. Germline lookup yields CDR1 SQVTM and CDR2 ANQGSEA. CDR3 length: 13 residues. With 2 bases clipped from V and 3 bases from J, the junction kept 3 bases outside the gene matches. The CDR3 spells CSVEIGQGYEQYF. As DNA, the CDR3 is TGCAGCGTTGAAATAGGACAGGGCTACGAGCAGTACTTC.

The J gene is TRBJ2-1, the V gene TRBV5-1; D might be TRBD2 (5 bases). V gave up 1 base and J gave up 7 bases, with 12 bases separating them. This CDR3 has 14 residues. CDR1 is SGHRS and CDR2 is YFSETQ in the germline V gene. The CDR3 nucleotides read TGCGCCAGCAGCTTGCCTAGCTGGGGTAATGAGCAGTTCTTC. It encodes CASSLPSWGNEQFF.

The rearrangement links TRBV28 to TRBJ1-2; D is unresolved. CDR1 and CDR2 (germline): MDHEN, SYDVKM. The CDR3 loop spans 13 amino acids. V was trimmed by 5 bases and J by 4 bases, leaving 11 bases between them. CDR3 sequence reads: CASSPQTLYGYTF. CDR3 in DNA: TGTGCCAGCAGTCCGCAGACTCTCTATGGCTACACCTTC.

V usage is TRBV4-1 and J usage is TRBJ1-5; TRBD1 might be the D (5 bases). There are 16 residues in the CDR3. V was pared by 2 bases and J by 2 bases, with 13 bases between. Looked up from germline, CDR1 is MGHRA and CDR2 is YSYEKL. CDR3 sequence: CASSQPGSGGNQPQHF. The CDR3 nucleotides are TGCGCCAGCAGCCAACCAGGGTCGGGCGGCAATCAGCCCCAGCATTTT.

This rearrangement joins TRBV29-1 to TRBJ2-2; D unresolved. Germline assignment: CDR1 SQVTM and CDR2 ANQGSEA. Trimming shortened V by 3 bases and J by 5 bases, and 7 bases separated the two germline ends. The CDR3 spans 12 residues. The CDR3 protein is CSVEAGTGELFF. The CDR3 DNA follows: TGCAGCGTTGAGGCCGGGACCGGGGAGCTGTTTTTT.

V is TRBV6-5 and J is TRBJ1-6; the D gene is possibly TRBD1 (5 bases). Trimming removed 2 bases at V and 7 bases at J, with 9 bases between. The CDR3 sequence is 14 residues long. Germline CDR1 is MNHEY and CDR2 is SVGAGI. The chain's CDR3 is CASSYLRENSPLHF. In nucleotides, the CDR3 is TGTGCCAGCAGTTACCTCAGGGAGAATTCACCCCTCCACTTT.

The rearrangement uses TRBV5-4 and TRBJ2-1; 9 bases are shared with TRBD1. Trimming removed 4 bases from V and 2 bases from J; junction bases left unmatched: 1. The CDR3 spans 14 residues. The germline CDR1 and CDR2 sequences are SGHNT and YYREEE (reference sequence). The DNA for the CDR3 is TGTGCCAGCAGCCGACAGGGGGCCTACAATGAGCAGTTCTTC. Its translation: CASSRQGAYNEQFF.

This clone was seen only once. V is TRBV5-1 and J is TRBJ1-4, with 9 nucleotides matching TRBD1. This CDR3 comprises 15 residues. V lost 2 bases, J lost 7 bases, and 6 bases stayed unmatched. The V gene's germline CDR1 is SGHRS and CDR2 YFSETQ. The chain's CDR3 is CASSLGQGNPEKLFF. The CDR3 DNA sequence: TGCGCCAGCAGCTTAGGACAGGGGAACCCTGAAAAACTGTTTTTT. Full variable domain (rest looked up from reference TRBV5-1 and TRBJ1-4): KAGVTQTPRYLIKTRGQQVTLSCSPISGHRSVSWYQQTPGQGLQFLFEYFSETQRNKGNFPGRFSGRQFSNSRSEMNVSTLELGDSALYLCASSLGQGNPEKLFFGSGTQLSVL.

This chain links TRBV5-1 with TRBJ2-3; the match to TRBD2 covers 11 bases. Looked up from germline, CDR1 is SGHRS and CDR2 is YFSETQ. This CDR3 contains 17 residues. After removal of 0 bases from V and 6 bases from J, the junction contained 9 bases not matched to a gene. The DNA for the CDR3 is TGCGCCAGCAGCTTGGGGGTAGCGGGAGGGTACACGGATACGCAGTATTTT. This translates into CASSLGVAGGYTDTQYF.

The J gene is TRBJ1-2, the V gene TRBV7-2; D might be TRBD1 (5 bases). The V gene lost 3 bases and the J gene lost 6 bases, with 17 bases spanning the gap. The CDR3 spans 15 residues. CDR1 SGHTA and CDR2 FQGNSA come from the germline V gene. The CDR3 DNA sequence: TGTGCCAGCAGCTTGCCGGGACTATCTGGCGATGGCTACACCTTC. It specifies CASSLPGLSGDGYTF.

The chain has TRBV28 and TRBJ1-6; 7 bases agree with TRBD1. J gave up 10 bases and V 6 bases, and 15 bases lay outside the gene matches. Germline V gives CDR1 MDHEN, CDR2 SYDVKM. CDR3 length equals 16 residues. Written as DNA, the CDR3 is TGTGCCAGCAGACCCAGGGGGGGAGGGCTCGGCTCACCCCTCCACTTT. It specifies CASRPRGGGLGSPLHF.

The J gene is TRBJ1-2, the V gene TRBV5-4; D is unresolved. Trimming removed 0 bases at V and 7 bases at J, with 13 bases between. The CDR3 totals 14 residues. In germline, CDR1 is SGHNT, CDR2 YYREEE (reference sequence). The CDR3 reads CASSLVSSGVGYTF. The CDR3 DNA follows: TGTGCCAGCAGCTTGGTCAGCTCCGGTGTTGGCTACACCTTC.

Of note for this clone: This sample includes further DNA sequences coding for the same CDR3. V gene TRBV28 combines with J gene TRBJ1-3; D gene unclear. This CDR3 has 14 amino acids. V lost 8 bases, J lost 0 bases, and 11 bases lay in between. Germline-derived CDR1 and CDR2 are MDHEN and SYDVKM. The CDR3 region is CASSSGDSGNTIYF. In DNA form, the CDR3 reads TGTGCCAGCTCAAGCGGAGACTCTGGAAACACCATATATTTT.

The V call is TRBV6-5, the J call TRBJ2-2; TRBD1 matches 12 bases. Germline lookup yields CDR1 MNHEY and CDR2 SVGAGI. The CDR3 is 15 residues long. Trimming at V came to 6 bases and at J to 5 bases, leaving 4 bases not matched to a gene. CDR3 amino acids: CASRGQGAATGELFF. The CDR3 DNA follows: TGTGCCAGCAGGGGACAGGGGGCCGCAACCGGGGAGCTGTTTTTT.

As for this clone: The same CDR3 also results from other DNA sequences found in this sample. The DNA for the CDR3 is TGCAGCGTTGGGGGACTAGCGGGAGTGAATGAGCAGTTCTTC. Translation: CSVGGLAGVNEQFF. V and J are TRBV29-1 and TRBJ2-1, with 14 bases identical to TRBD2. Losses at the gene ends were 4 bases for V and 7 bases for J; bases not matched to a gene: 3. CDR3 length equals 14 residues. Germline V gene data show CDR1 as SQVTM and CDR2 as ANQGSEA.

The CDR3 DNA reads as TGTGCCAGCAGCGTAGACCAGACACAAGAGACCCAGTACTTC. It is translated as CASSVDQTQETQYF. V and J are TRBV9 and TRBJ2-5; D not resolved. Trimming left V 0 bases short and J 2 bases short, with 8 bases between. The CDR3 totals 14 residues. Germline V gene lookup returns CDR1 SGDLS and CDR2 YYNGEE.

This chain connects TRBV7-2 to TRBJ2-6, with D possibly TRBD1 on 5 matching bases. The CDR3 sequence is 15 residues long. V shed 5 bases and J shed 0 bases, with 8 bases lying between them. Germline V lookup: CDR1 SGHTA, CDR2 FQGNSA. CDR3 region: CASSMDTSGANVLTF. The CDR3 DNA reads TGTGCCAGCAGCATGGACACCTCTGGGGCCAACGTCCTGACTTTC.

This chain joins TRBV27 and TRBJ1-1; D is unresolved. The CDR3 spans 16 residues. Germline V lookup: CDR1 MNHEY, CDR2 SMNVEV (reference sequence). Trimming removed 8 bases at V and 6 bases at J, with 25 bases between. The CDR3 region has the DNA TGTGCCAGCCGAGGCGGTTTGACGGCGGTTTTGTCTGAAGCTTTCTTT. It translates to CASRGGLTAVLSEAFF.

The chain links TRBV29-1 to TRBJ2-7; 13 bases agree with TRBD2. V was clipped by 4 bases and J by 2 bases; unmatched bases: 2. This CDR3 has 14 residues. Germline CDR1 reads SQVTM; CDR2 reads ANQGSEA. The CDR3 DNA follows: TGCAGCGTTGGGACTAGCGGGGGTCCCTACGAGCAGTACTTC. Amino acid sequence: CSVGTSGGPYEQYF.

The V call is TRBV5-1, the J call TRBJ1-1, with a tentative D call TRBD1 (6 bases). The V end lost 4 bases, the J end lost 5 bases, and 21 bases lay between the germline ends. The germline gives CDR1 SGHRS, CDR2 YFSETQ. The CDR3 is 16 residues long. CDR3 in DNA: TGCGCCAGCAGCCCCCGGCAAAGGGGGGTCGAAACTGAAGCTTTCTTT. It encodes CASSPRQRGVETEAFF.